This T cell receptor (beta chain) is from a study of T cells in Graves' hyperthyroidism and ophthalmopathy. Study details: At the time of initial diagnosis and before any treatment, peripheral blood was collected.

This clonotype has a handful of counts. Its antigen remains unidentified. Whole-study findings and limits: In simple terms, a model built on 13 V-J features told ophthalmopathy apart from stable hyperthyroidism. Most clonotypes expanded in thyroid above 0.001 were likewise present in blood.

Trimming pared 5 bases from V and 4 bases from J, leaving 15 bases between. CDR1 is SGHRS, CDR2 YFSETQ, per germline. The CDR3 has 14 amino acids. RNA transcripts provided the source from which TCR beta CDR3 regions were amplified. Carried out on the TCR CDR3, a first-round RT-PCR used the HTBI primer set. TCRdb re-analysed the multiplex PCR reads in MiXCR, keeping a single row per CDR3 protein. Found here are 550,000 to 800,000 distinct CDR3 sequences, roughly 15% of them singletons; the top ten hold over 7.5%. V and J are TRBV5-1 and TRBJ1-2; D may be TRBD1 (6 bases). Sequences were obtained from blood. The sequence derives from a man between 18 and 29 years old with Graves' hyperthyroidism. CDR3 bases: TGCGCCAGCAGGGTGACAGGTATCGCCTATGGCTACACCTTC. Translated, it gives CASRVTGIAYGYTF.